This TCR beta chain was retrieved from a study of post-analysis software for immune sequencing data. The CDR3 is made up of 12 amino acids. With 4 bases removed from V and 7 bases from J, the gap between germline ends came to 8 bases. Germline V gene data show CDR1 as LNHNV and CDR2 as YYDKDF (reference sequence). With regard to this clonotype: Its cognate antigen is unknown.

General study points: Roughly five TRBV segments were significantly more frequent in patients than in controls. TRBV5-6, TRBV5-1 and TRBV20-1 were among these segments.

Researchers reported that TCR beta cDNA libraries carried unique molecular identifiers. A single record per CDR3 protein comes from TCRdb applying MiXCR to the PCR reads. The table records 650,000 to 850,000 distinct CDR3 sequences, 46% of them present only once. The sequenced sample was blood. The sequence was obtained from a girl aged 5 to 17 with multiple sclerosis. The genes are TRBV15 and TRBJ2-1; no definite D call. The CDR3 protein is CATSTLTNEQFF. In DNA, the CDR3 is TGTGCCACCAGCACCCTTACAAATGAGCAGTTCTTC.